This passage covers 27 T cell receptor beta chains from one sample sequenced in a study of cytomegalovirus exposure and HLA in healthy donors. 13 Jbeta primers and 60 Vbeta primers were used for the PCR. Measured with immunoSEQ multiplex PCR; TCRdb has only the in-frame clones, and not every one. In the table there are over 100,000 clones, 87% of which are singletons. The sequencing sample was made of PBMCs. Source of these receptors: a woman between 25 and 40 years old in good health and CMV-seronegative.

V gene TRBV5-4 combines with J gene TRBJ2-7; the D gene is possibly TRBD1 (8 bases). Trimming removed 0 bases from V and 4 bases from J, with 17 bases in between. In germline, CDR1 is SGHNT, CDR2 YYREEE (reference sequence). This CDR3 is built from 16 residues. The CDR3 loop reads CASSLDSGTGRYEQYF. The CDR3 nucleotides read TGTGCCAGCAGCTTGGACAGCGGGACAGGAAGATACGAGCAGTACTTC.

The rearrangement links TRBV4-1 to TRBJ2-7; TRBD1 might be the D (5 bases). The CDR3 is made up of 15 amino acids. The V end was cut by 4 bases, the J end by 0 bases, with 13 bases between. Per the germline V gene, CDR1 is MGHRA and CDR2 is YSYEKL. The CDR3 nucleotides are TGCGCCAGCAGCCCAGGGCGGTTGCTCTCCTACGAGCAGTACTTC. This translates into CASSPGRLLSYEQYF.

This rearrangement joins TRBV4-1 to TRBJ2-4; 7 nucleotides agree with TRBD2. CDR1 is MGHRA and CDR2 is YSYEKL in the germline V gene. With V trimmed by 2 bases and J by 2 bases, 3 bases remained unmatched. The CDR3 is made up of 15 amino acids. CDR3 nucleotide sequence: TGCGCCAGCAGCCAACCAGCGGGAACCAAAAACATTCAGTACTTC. It is translated as CASSQPAGTKNIQYF.

J is TRBJ1-4 and V is TRBV28; D possibly corresponds to TRBD1 (5 bases). Between the trimmed V and J ends, which lost 3 bases and 7 bases, there was a span of 12 bases. Germline CDR1 is MDHEN and CDR2 is SYDVKM. The CDR3 has 14 amino acids. DNA for the CDR3: TGTGCCAGCAGTTTGCGGGGGGTTCGTGAAAAACTGTTTTTT. The encoded protein is CASSLRGVREKLFF.

The rearrangement links TRBV6-1 to TRBJ1-5; no firm D call. In germline, CDR1 is MNHNS, CDR2 SASEGT. V was trimmed by 8 bases and J by 5 bases, leaving 7 bases between them. This CDR3 has 11 amino acids. The CDR3 here is CASRTDQPQHF. In nucleotides, the CDR3 is TGTGCCAGCCGTACTGATCAGCCCCAGCATTTT.

This clone appeared a few times. The CDR3 nucleotides are TGTGCCAGCAGTTACCCTGGGGGGAAACTGTTTTTT. This encodes CASSYPGGKLFF. The rearrangement links TRBV6-5 to TRBJ1-4; a possible D gene is TRBD1 (5 bases). The CDR3 loop spans 12 amino acids. Germline V lookup: CDR1 MNHEY, CDR2 SVGAGI. Trimming cost V 2 bases and J 11 bases, with 9 bases left between them.

The chain links TRBV7-9 to TRBJ1-1; 7 bases line up with TRBD1. Per germline, CDR1 SEHNR and CDR2 FQNEAQ (reference sequence). V lost 5 bases to trimming and J lost 0 bases; unmatched junction nucleotides: 9. The CDR3 contains 16 residues. The CDR3 region is CASSGGQSSMNTEAFF. In DNA, the CDR3 is TGTGCCAGCAGCGGGGGACAGAGCAGCATGAACACTGAAGCTTTCTTT.

The J gene is TRBJ1-1, the V gene TRBV6-6; maybe TRBD1 (6 bases). This CDR3 comprises 15 residues. V was trimmed by 6 bases and J by 1 base, leaving 15 bases between them. Germline-derived CDR1 and CDR2 are MNHNY and SVGAGI (reference sequence). In DNA, the CDR3 is TGTGCCAGCAGGGTGGGGGCCAGGGAGAACACTGAAGCTTTCTTT. Residues: CASRVGARENTEAFF.

The J gene is TRBJ2-1, the V gene TRBV7-2; D is undetermined. Trimming pared 5 bases from V and 7 bases from J, leaving 6 bases between. From germline, CDR1 is SGHTA and CDR2 FQGNSA. The CDR3 has 11 residues. The CDR3 loop reads CASSPQNEQFF. The CDR3 DNA reads as TGTGCCAGCAGCCCCCAAAATGAGCAGTTCTTC.

J is TRBJ2-1 and V is TRBV18; 7 bases fit TRBD1. The CDR3 length is 15 residues. CDR1 and CDR2 (germline): KGHSH, LQKENI. With 3 bases clipped from V and 8 bases from J, the junction kept 10 bases outside the gene matches. In DNA form, the CDR3 reads TGTGCCAGCTCACCGGGTTCGGACAGGCTCCATGAGCAGTTCTTC. Its translation is CASSPGSDRLHEQFF.

The gene calls are TRBV28 and TRBJ2-5; the match to TRBD2 covers 12 bases. Germline CDR1 is MDHEN and CDR2 is SYDVKM. The CDR3 is 15 amino acids. The ends lost 4 bases at V and 6 bases at J; junction bases unmatched: 6. CDR3 residues: CASSSPSGGGKTQYF. CDR3 coding DNA: TGTGCCAGCAGTTCTCCTAGCGGGGGGGGTAAGACCCAGTACTTC.

J is TRBJ2-2 and V is TRBV19, with 8 positions matching TRBD1. This CDR3 spans 20 amino acids. V was pared by 6 bases and J by 3 bases, with 21 bases of the junction left unmatched. Germline V gene sequence: CDR1 LNHDA, CDR2 SQIVND (reference sequence). The CDR3 region is CASRLFPGQGSYTDTGELFF. CDR3 sequence (DNA): TGTGCCAGTAGGTTGTTTCCTGGACAGGGTAGTTACACGGACACCGGGGAGCTGTTTTTT.

The rearrangement uses TRBV7-2 and TRBJ1-1; D uncertain. The CDR3 covers 11 residues. The V gene lost 2 bases and the J gene lost 8 bases, with 6 bases spanning the gap. Germline loops: CDR1 SGHTA, CDR2 FQGNSA. This CDR3 is CASSLRWEAFF. The CDR3 DNA sequence: TGTGCCAGCAGCTTACGGTGGGAAGCTTTCTTT.

The CDR3 DNA is TGTGCCTGGAGTCTGGGGGGGAACACTGAAGCTTTCTTT. Residues: CAWSLGGNTEAFF. The chain couples TRBV30 to TRBJ1-1, with a tentative D call TRBD1 (5 bases). V was clipped by 2 bases and J by 1 base, with 8 bases between them. The length of the CDR3 is 13 residues. From germline, CDR1 is GTSNPN and CDR2 SVGIG (reference sequence).

The V gene is TRBV11-2, the J gene TRBJ2-1, with 11 bases fitting TRBD2. This CDR3 contains 17 residues. The germline V gene has CDR1 SGHAT and CDR2 FQNNGV. V shed 0 bases and J 9 bases; nucleotides not matched to a gene: 10. The DNA of the CDR3 is TGTGCCAGCAGCTTAGAGGTCGGCCTAGCGGGAGGTGGTGAGCAGTTCTTC. Protein product: CASSLEVGLAGGGEQFF.

The gene calls are TRBV25-1 and TRBJ2-7; weak D call: TRBD1 (6 bases). Deletions cut 3 bases from V and 4 bases from J, with 22 bases between. The CDR3 has 17 amino acids. CDR1 is MGHDK and CDR2 is SYGVNS in the germline V gene. CDR3 in DNA: TGTGCCAGCAGTGAGTCCGGGACAAATTTGGGGTTATACGAGCAGTACTTC. The encoded protein is CASSESGTNLGLYEQYF.

In nucleotides, the CDR3 is TGTGCCAGCAGTTACTCGCGGCTAGCGGGGGCAGAGACCCAGTACTTC. It yields the protein CASSYSRLAGAETQYF. This chain uses TRBV6-5 with TRBJ2-5; 10 bases fit TRBD2. This CDR3 is built from 16 residues. The germline V gene encodes CDR1 MNHEY and CDR2 SVGAGI. V was pared by 0 bases and J by 4 bases, with 5 bases of the junction left unmatched.

The chain combines TRBV23-1 with TRBJ2-7, with D tentatively TRBD1 (5 bases). TRBV23-1 is given ORF status, its function remaining uncertain. V lost 6 bases and J 12 bases, leaving 21 bases between the germline ends. This CDR3 contains 13 residues. Here the CDR3 DNA reads TGCGCCAGCAGGCACAGACGACAGTCGACGGGGTACTTC. Encoded protein: CASRHRRQSTGYF.

As for this clone: A far larger clone is off by one base, so a read error is likely. The rearrangement uses TRBV21-1 and TRBJ2-7; no DNA check was done on the table's D call, TRBD2. TRBV21-1 represents a pseudogene. CDR3 length equals 15 residues. DNA of the CDR3: TGTGCCAGCAGCAAAGGACTAGCGGGAGCCTACGAGCAGTACTTC. It specifies CASSKGLAGAYEQYF.

The chain employs TRBV30 and TRBJ1-2; TRBD1 matches 12 bases. Germline V gene data show CDR1 as GTSNPN and CDR2 as SVGIG (reference sequence). V dropped 0 bases and J dropped 4; count of bases not matched to a gene: 18. CDR3 length: 20 residues. As DNA, the CDR3 is TGTGCCTGGAGTGTACGAAAGGGGGGAGGGACAGGGGGCTGGAGCTATGGCTACACCTTC. Translated, it gives CAWSVRKGGGTGGWSYGYTF.

This chain uses TRBV28 with TRBJ1-2, with D maybe TRBD1 (6 bases). CDR1 and CDR2 (germline): MDHEN, SYDVKM. V lost 9 bases, J lost 2 bases, and 16 bases lay in between. This CDR3 region has 14 residues. CDR3 loop: CASALGATNYGYTF. CDR3 bases: TGTGCCAGTGCTTTGGGGGCAACGAACTATGGCTACACCTTC.

The chain joins TRBV6-5 to TRBJ1-2; perhaps TRBD1 as D (6 bases). CDR1 and CDR2 (germline): MNHEY, SVGAGI. The CDR3 totals 13 residues. V lost 5 bases to trimming and J lost 4 bases, with 11 bases between them. CDR3 amino acids: CASSTTGTYGYTF. The DNA of the CDR3 is TGTGCCAGCAGTACCACAGGGACCTATGGCTACACCTTC.

The chain uses TRBV7-9 and TRBJ2-3, with D tentatively TRBD1 (7 bases). Germline CDR1 SEHNR, CDR2 FQNEAQ (reference sequence). The CDR3 consists of 15 residues. V gave up 3 bases and J gave up 2 bases, with 12 bases separating them. Here the CDR3 reads CASSLRDSHTDTQYF. CDR3 sequence (DNA): TGTGCCAGCAGCTTGCGGGACAGCCACACAGATACGCAGTATTTT. The variable domain in full, with the rest retrieved from reference TRBV7-9 and TRBJ2-3, is DTGVSQNPRHKITKRGQNVTFRCDPISEHNRLYWYRQTLGQGPEFLTYFQNEAQLEKSRLLSDRFSAERPKGSFSTLEIQRTEQGDSAMYLCASSLRDSHTDTQYFGPGTRLTVL.

The chain couples TRBV18 to TRBJ2-6; TRBD1 matches at 8 bases. The CDR3 has 14 amino acids. V shed 8 bases, J shed 2 bases, and the junction held 2 bases outside the gene matches. CDR1 KGHSH and CDR2 LQKENI come from the germline V gene. The CDR3 reads CASIQGAGANVLTF. The CDR3 coding sequence is TGTGCCAGCATACAGGGGGCTGGGGCCAACGTCCTGACTTTC.

The rearrangement links TRBV11-2 to TRBJ2-1; D may be TRBD1 (6 bases). Germline V gene data show CDR1 as SGHAT and CDR2 as FQNNGV. There are 16 residues in the CDR3. Trimming pared 4 bases from V and 6 bases from J, leaving 19 bases between. Here the CDR3 reads CASSSLTGPSTNEQFF. CDR3 DNA: TGTGCCAGCAGCTCCTTGACAGGTCCCTCCACCAATGAGCAGTTCTTC.

As DNA, the CDR3 is TGTGCCAGCAGCCCCGGGACAGGGGTCCGGGAGCAGTACTTC. As protein: CASSPGTGVREQYF. The rearrangement links TRBV11-3 to TRBJ2-7; TRBD1 agrees at 10 bases. Germline CDR1 and CDR2: SGHNT and YENEEA. With V trimmed by 5 bases and J by 7 bases, 8 bases remained unmatched. The CDR3 is 14 residues long.

The chain is built from TRBV13 and TRBJ2-5; 9 bases are shared with TRBD2. The CDR3 totals 17 residues. From germline, CDR1 is PRHDT and CDR2 FYEKMQ (reference sequence). Germline trimming cut 4 bases from V and 6 bases from J; bases unmatched to any gene: 15. CDR3 protein: CASSSRGGLAGSKTQYF. DNA for the CDR3: TGTGCCAGCAGCTCCCGTGGGGGGCTAGCGGGGAGTAAGACCCAGTACTTC.